The rows below give T cell receptor beta chains drawn from one sample of a study of beta chain features in type 1 diabetes. Generated by immunoSEQ multiplex PCR, the TCRdb table keeps only in-frame clones and is missing some. Here the sample spans more than 300,000 clones, around a tenth being singletons. The specimen sequenced was central memory CD4+ T cells from blood. Receptors were obtained from a man aged 25 to 40 with type 1 diabetes. CDR3s include the opening cysteine and the closing phenylalanine or tryptophan. The D gene is left open where the match is weak. Expanded clones get a size class; other rows say once, few or many, or leave the size out.

14	TRBV7-3	TRBJ2-3	.	TRBD2	TGTGCCAGCAGCTTGGGACTAAGCACAGATACGCAGTATTTT	CASSLGLSTDTQYF
16	TRBV28	TRBJ2-7	few	TRBD2	TGTGCCAGCAGTTCGTCTGGCGGGAGAAGGTTTTACGAGCAGTACTTC	CASSSSGGRRFYEQYF
13	TRBV6-1	TRBJ1-2	.	.	TGTGCCAGCAGTGAAGCTCGTGTGGGTGGCTACACCTTC	CASSEARVGGYTF
16	TRBV19	TRBJ2-6	.	.	TGTGCCAGTAGAGCCCCGGGGCCCTCTGGGGCCAACGTCCTGACTTTC	CASRAPGPSGANVLTF
15	TRBV10-1	TRBJ1-2	.	.	TGCGCCAGCAGTGAGGGCGCCGAACTACACTATGGCTACACCTTC	CASSEGAELHYGYTF
15	TRBV7-9	TRBJ2-5	.	.	TGTGCCAGCAGCTTAAATACAGGGAGTAAAGAGACCCAGTACTTC	CASSLNTGSKETQYF
19	TRBV7-2	TRBJ2-3	.	TRBD1	TGTGCCAGCAGCTTCGCGCCGTTTGCCGGGACAGGTTCTACAGATACGCAGTATTTT	CASSFAPFAGTGSTDTQYF
16	TRBV11-2	TRBJ2-4	.	.	TGTGCCAGCAGCTTAGGCACAGGGATAGCCAAAAACATTCAGTACTTC	CASSLGTGIAKNIQYF
14	TRBV4-2	TRBJ1-2	.	TRBD1	TGTGCCAGCAGCTTATCACGACAGGGGGAAGGCTACACCTTC	CASSLSRQGEGYTF
15	TRBV7-2	TRBJ1-5	.	.	TGTGCCAGCAGGGTCGCTACGGGGGGGAGTCAGCCCCAGCATTTT	CASRVATGGSQPQHF
13	TRBV7-8	TRBJ2-5	.	.	TGTGCCAGCAGCCCGAGGGAGCAAGAGACCCAGTACTTC	CASSPREQETQYF
15	TRBV21-1	TRBJ2-7	.	.	TGTGCCAGCACCACATTCCGGGACCACTCCTACGAGCAGTACTTC	CASTTFRDHSYEQYF
16	TRBV27	TRBJ2-2	few	TRBD1	TGTGCCAGCAGTCCCTGGACAGGGGGAAAGACCGGGGAGCTGTTTTTT	CASSPWTGGKTGELFF
14	TRBV28	TRBJ2-2	few	.	TGTGCCAGCAGTGCGTATACGGGAACCGGGGAGCTGTTTTTT	CASSAYTGTGELFF
18	TRBV4-1	TRBJ2-7	few	.	TGCGCCAGCAGCCAAGATCCACCACTAGGCGGTAGCTCCTACGAGCAGTACTTC	CASSQDPPLGGSSYEQYF
12	TRBV11-3	TRBJ2-3	few	.	TGTGCCAGCAGCTTAGTCGGTAGGGAAAAGTATTTT	CASSLVGREKYF
15	TRBV9	TRBJ1-6	few	.	TGTGCCAGCAGCGGGGAGCGAACCGAAAGCACACCCCTCCACTTT	CASSGERTESTPLHF
14	TRBV9	TRBJ2-2	few	.	TGTGCCAGCAGCGTGAGGGGAAGAAGCGGGGAGCTGTTTTTT	CASSVRGRSGELFF
15	TRBV7-9	TRBJ2-1	.	.	TGTGCCAGCAGCCCGCCCGGAGGGGCGGGCAATGAGCAGTTCTTC	CASSPPGGAGNEQFF
17	TRBV10-3	TRBJ2-2	few	TRBD2	TGTGCCAGCAGTCGACTAGCGGGAGGATCGGGGACCGGGGAGCTGTTTTTT	CASSRLAGGSGTGELFF
13	TRBV7-7	TRBJ2-3	few	.	TGTGCCAGTGGGGCCGCGGGGGCGGATACGCAGTATTTT	CASGAAGADTQYF
13	TRBV10-1	TRBJ2-5	few	TRBD1	TGCGCCAGCAGTGGGACAGGGCAAGAGACCCAGTACTTC	CASSGTGQETQYF
12	TRBV18	TRBJ1-5	few	TRBD1	TGTGCCAGCACACAGGGGGATCAGCCCCAGCATTTT	CASTQGDQPQHF
16	TRBV5-1	TRBJ2-2	few	.	TGCGCCAGCAGCTTCGGTCGGATTCCACCTACCGGGGAGCTGTTTTTT	CASSFGRIPPTGELFF
15	TRBV5-1	TRBJ2-7	many	TRBD1	TGCGCCAGCAGCCTCGGGACAGGGGTAAACTACGAGCAGTACTTC	CASSLGTGVNYEQYF
15	TRBV19	TRBJ1-2	.	TRBD1	TGTGCCAGTAGTACCTTCGGACAGGGAGACTATGGCTACACCTTC	CASSTFGQGDYGYTF
14	TRBV7-9	TRBJ2-3	few	.	TGTGCCAGCAGCTTAGCAGGGCGGACAGATACGCAGTATTTT	CASSLAGRTDTQYF
14	TRBV5-4	TRBJ2-5	.	.	TGTGCCAGCAGCCCTAACTCGGGGGACCTGGAGCAGTACTTC	CASSPNSGDLEQYF
14	TRBV28	TRBJ2-7	.	TRBD1	TGTGCCAGCAGTTTGACAGGGGGATTCTACGAGCAGTACTTC	CASSLTGGFYEQYF
16	TRBV28	TRBJ2-5	many	TRBD1	TGTGCCAGCAGTTCTCAGGGGGCGGATGGTTTAGAGACCCAGTACTTC	CASSSQGADGLETQYF
14	TRBV2	TRBJ2-1	few	.	TGTGCCGGGAGACAGGGAGGGTCCTACAATGAGCAGTTCTTC	CAGRQGGSYNEQFF
15	TRBV7-2	TRBJ2-4	.	TRBD2	TGTGCCAGCAGCTTAGTGGGAGCGGGAGGGGACATTCAGTACTTC	CASSLVGAGGDIQYF
14	TRBV6-1	TRBJ2-1	few	.	TGTGCCAGCAGACCTAATAGCGGCCGCACTGAGCAGTTCTTC	CASRPNSGRTEQFF
15	TRBV6-6	TRBJ2-5	few	TRBD2	TGTGCCAGCAGTGGGGGACTAGCGGGCCAAGAGACCCAGTACTTC	CASSGGLAGQETQYF
15	TRBV19	TRBJ2-2	few	TRBD1	TGTGCCAGTAGTGCCGACAGGGGATGGACCGGGGAGCTGTTTTTT	CASSADRGWTGELFF
13	TRBV2	TRBJ2-3	many	.	TGTGCCAGCAGAGAACAACAGGGTATTATGCAGTATTTT	CASREQQGIMQYF